The clone carrying this TCR beta chain turned up a few times. The data belong to a study of T cell repertoires in aging, cancer and after chemotherapy. The germline CDR1 and CDR2 sequences are DFQATT and SNEGSKA (reference sequence). This CDR3 is built from 14 residues. V lost 6 bases and J lost 4, with 19 bases in between. Multiplex touch-down PCR with TRB-A/B primers amplified rearranged V-D-J TRB sequences. TCRdb passed the multiplex PCR reads through MiXCR, listing each CDR3 protein once. The top ten clones hold under 8% of a sample with several thousand distinct CDR3 sequences, about 30% of them seen once. The template was genomic DNA from peripheral blood, not RNA.

Sequenced input: blood. This receptor was identified in a human donor with a blood cancer. This chain uses TRBV20-1 with TRBJ2-7; either TRBD1 or TRBD2 may supply D (5 bases each). The CDR3 coding sequence is TGCAGTGCGGCCCTAAGGGGACGAAGATACGAGCAGTACTTC. This gives the protein CSAALRGRRYEQYF.